This is a list of T cell receptor beta chains from one sample in a study of T cells of healthy individuals. TCRdb re-derived calls from the 5' RACE reads in MiXCR, one entry per CDR3 protein. The sample contains around 63,000 distinct CDR3 sequences, roughly 15% of which appear only once. Receptors originate from a human donor in good health. Both conserved end residues are part of each CDR3. D genes are given only for firm matches.

V,J,D,CDR3
TRBV10-3,TRBJ1-5,NA,CAISGTGPINQPQHF
TRBV4-1,TRBJ1-2,NA,CASSPIGRTTNYGYTF
TRBV5-1,TRBJ1-2,NA,CASSLGDRGTNYGYTF
TRBV7-2,TRBJ2-2,NA,CASSLAGPNTGELFF
TRBV7-9,TRBJ2-3,NA,CASSLGPLGDTQYF
TRBV2,TRBJ2-1,NA,CASSEWIFNEQFF
TRBV6-1,TRBJ2-1,TRBD1,CASSEGDREGNEQFF
TRBV9,TRBJ2-1,TRBD2,CASSVFGRGDEQFF
TRBV28,TRBJ1-4,NA,CASSLWVGEKLFF
TRBV6-1,TRBJ1-6,NA,CAGASSYNSPLHF